The 29 T cell receptor beta chains in this list originate from one sample, sequenced in a study of cytomegalovirus exposure and HLA in healthy donors. A multiplex PCR was run with 60 Vbeta primers and 13 Jbeta primers. Assay used: immunoSEQ multiplex PCR; TCRdb lists only in-frame clones, some missing. The sample lists about 250,000 clones, 75% to 90% occurring once. Sample: PBMCs. Receptors were obtained from a girl aged 2-10 years in good health and CMV-seronegative.

The gene calls are TRBV27 and TRBJ1-2, with unresolved D. Germline loops: CDR1 MNHEY, CDR2 SMNVEV (reference sequence). Deletions cut 1 base from V and 0 bases from J, with 9 bases between. The CDR3 runs 15 residues. CDR3 loop: CASSLFYGANYGYTF. DNA of the CDR3: TGTGCCAGCAGTTTATTTTACGGAGCTAACTATGGCTACACCTTC.

The gene calls are TRBV28 and TRBJ2-7, with 10 bases fitting TRBD1. From germline, CDR1 is MDHEN and CDR2 SYDVKM. Germline trimming cut 6 bases from V and 3 bases from J; bases unmatched to any gene: 8. The CDR3 has 15 amino acids. CDR3 coding DNA: TGTGCCAGCAGCCCTGGGACAGGGGACCGCTACGAGCAGTACTTC. As protein: CASSPGTGDRYEQYF.

This rearrangement joins TRBV27 to TRBJ1-1; 10 bases are a match to TRBD1. The CDR3 is made up of 14 amino acids. Trimming cost V 6 bases and J 0 bases; bases outside gene matches: 1. Germline CDR1 MNHEY, CDR2 SMNVEV (reference sequence). The CDR3, as DNA: TGTGCCAGCAGGACAGGGGGCATGAACACTGAAGCTTTCTTT. Translating it yields CASRTGGMNTEAFF.

V gene TRBV5-1 combines with J gene TRBJ2-1; a weak D match, TRBD1 (7 bases). CDR3 length: 16 residues. With 2 bases removed from V and 5 bases from J, the gap between germline ends came to 17 bases. Germline V gene lookup returns CDR1 SGHRS and CDR2 YFSETQ. The CDR3 reads CASSFLTRGRNNEQFF. CDR3 sequence (DNA): TGCGCCAGCAGCTTTCTGACCAGGGGGAGGAACAATGAGCAGTTCTTC.

V usage is TRBV4-2 and J usage is TRBJ2-3, with 10 positions matching TRBD2. The V gene's germline CDR1 is LGHNA and CDR2 YNFKEQ. V gave up 0 bases and J gave up 4 bases; unmatched junction bases: 13. There are 19 residues in the CDR3. In nucleotides, the CDR3 is TGTGCCAGCAGCCAAGATAGCTTTTTCCTAGCGGGAGTAGCAGATACGCAGTATTTT. This translates into CASSQDSFFLAGVADTQYF.

This clone was counted between two and nine times. The chain recombines TRBV30 with TRBJ1-6; 7 nucleotides agree with TRBD1. V was pared by 5 bases and J by 8 bases, with 9 bases of the junction left unmatched. This CDR3 is 14 amino acids long. The germline V gene has CDR1 GTSNPN and CDR2 SVGIG (reference sequence). This chain's CDR3 is CAWDRDKPDSPLHF. As DNA, the CDR3 is TGTGCCTGGGACAGGGATAAACCCGATTCACCCCTCCACTTT.

In DNA, the CDR3 is TGTGCCAGCAGTGGGACAGGGCAAAATCTCTTGGGCTACACCTTC. Its translation is CASSGTGQNLLGYTF. The V gene is TRBV2, the J gene TRBJ1-2; 8 bases are a match to TRBD1. Germline CDR1 and CDR2: SNHLY and FYNNEI. V lost 4 bases, J lost 8 bases, and 12 bases stayed unmatched. The CDR3 extends over 15 amino acids.

The chain has TRBV2 and TRBJ2-7, with D possibly being TRBD1 (6 bases). Trimming pared 6 bases from V and 7 bases from J, leaving 13 bases between. Germline CDR1 SNHLY, CDR2 FYNNEI. The CDR3 runs to 12 residues. CDR3 amino acids: CASRDSLGEQYF. The CDR3 nucleotides are TGTGCCAGCAGGGACAGCTTGGGGGAGCAGTACTTC.

This chain joins TRBV10-1 and TRBJ1-1; the match to TRBD1 covers 9 bases. Trimming removed 4 bases from V and 0 bases from J; junction bases left unmatched: 9. The CDR3 consists of 17 residues. Germline V gene lookup returns CDR1 WNHNN and CDR2 SYGVQD (reference sequence). CDR3 DNA sequence: TGCGCCAGCAGTGCAGGCGGGACAGGGAGTATGAACACTGAAGCTTTCTTT. The encoded protein is CASSAGGTGSMNTEAFF.

The chain is built from TRBV5-3 and TRBJ1-4; D possibly corresponds to TRBD1 (5 bases). TRBV5-3 is filed as an ORF, its function uncertain. V gave up 4 bases and J gave up 5 bases, with 12 bases separating them. The CDR3 totals 14 residues. The CDR3 sequence: CARSRGRGNEKLFF. In nucleotides, the CDR3 is TGTGCCAGAAGCCGCGGCCGGGGGAATGAAAAACTGTTTTTT.

The sample holds a few counts of this clone. The chain employs TRBV5-4 and TRBJ2-7; weak D call: TRBD1 (6 bases). With 3 bases removed from V and 3 bases from J, the gap between germline ends came to 7 bases. CDR1 SGHNT and CDR2 YYREEE come from the germline V gene (reference sequence). The CDR3 runs to 12 residues. The DNA of the CDR3 is TGTGCCAGCAGCTGGGACAACTACGAGCAGTACTTC. Translation: CASSWDNYEQYF. Looking up the rest from reference TRBV5-4 and TRBJ2-7 gives the full variable domain: ETGVTQSPTHLIKTRGQQVTLRCSSQSGHNTVSWYQQALGQGPQFIFQYYREEENGRGNFPPRFSGLQFPNYSSELNVNALELDDSALYLCASSWDNYEQYFGPGTRLTVT.

This chain connects TRBV27 to TRBJ1-2, with no clear D. CDR3 length equals 12 residues. The V end was cut by 5 bases, the J end by 2 bases, with 6 bases between. The germline V gene encodes CDR1 MNHEY and CDR2 SMNVEV (reference sequence). For the CDR3, the DNA is TGTGCCAGCAGTAAGACAAACTATGGCTACACCTTC. Amino acids: CASSKTNYGYTF.

This rearrangement joins TRBV5-1 to TRBJ2-3; 9 positions match TRBD2. Trimming cost V 5 bases and J 4 bases; bases outside gene matches: 8. CDR3 length: 15 residues. Germline assignment: CDR1 SGHRS and CDR2 YFSETQ. The CDR3 DNA reads as TGCGCCAGCAGACTTAGCGGGAGTCCCGCAGATACGCAGTATTTT. Translated, it gives CASRLSGSPADTQYF.

The chain carries TRBV6-5 and TRBJ2-5; D possibly corresponds to TRBD1 (6 bases). There are 15 residues in the CDR3. Between the trimmed V and J ends, which lost 5 bases and 1 base, there was a span of 14 bases. Per the germline V gene, CDR1 is MNHEY and CDR2 is SVGAGI. CDR3 in DNA: TGTGCCAGCAGTCTCGTACAGGGCGGCCAAGAGACCCAGTACTTC. Amino acid sequence: CASSLVQGGQETQYF.

The gene calls are TRBV11-1 and TRBJ2-7; 7 bases align to TRBD2. The junction had 16 bases not matched to a gene; V was cut back by 4 bases and J by 4 bases. The CDR3 extends over 17 amino acids. Per the germline V gene, CDR1 is SGHAT and CDR2 is FQDESV (reference sequence). CDR3 sequence: CASSSSTRSGFSYEQYF. CDR3 nucleotides: TGTGCCAGCAGCTCCTCAACACGTAGCGGGTTTTCATACGAGCAGTACTTC.

V gene TRBV6-4 combines with J gene TRBJ2-1; possible D gene TRBD2, 5 bases. The germline gives CDR1 MRHNA, CDR2 SNTAGT. This CDR3 region has 14 residues. V was cut by 6 bases and J by 4 bases, with 13 bases left in between. Written as DNA, the CDR3 is TGTGCCAGCAGCAAGGCGACGGGGTACAATGAGCAGTTCTTC. Translated: CASSKATGYNEQFF.

This clone was detected only a few times. The chain uses TRBV9 and TRBJ2-1; 7 bases are shared with TRBD1. V was clipped by 0 bases and J by 4 bases; unmatched bases: 4. CDR1 SGDLS and CDR2 YYNGEE come from the germline V gene. CDR3 size: 15 residues. CDR3 bases: TGTGCCAGCAGCGTAGATGGACAGGTTTACAATGAGCAGTTCTTC. Protein: CASSVDGQVYNEQFF.

The J gene is TRBJ2-1, the V gene TRBV11-2; 11 bases are a match to TRBD2. Germline V lookup: CDR1 SGHAT, CDR2 FQNNGV. V trimming: 5 bases; J trimming: 4 bases; junction bases outside the gene matches: 13. CDR3 length: 18 amino acids. The CDR3 coding sequence is TGTGCCAGCAGCAGTAAACCCGGACTAGCGGGCAGTTACAATGAGCAGTTCTTC. Translated, it gives CASSSKPGLAGSYNEQFF.

Written as DNA, the CDR3 is TGTGCCAGCAGTTGGGAGGTGACAGGGTCGGTGGAAAAACTGTTTTTT. Protein product: CASSWEVTGSVEKLFF. The gene calls are TRBV6-5 and TRBJ1-4, with 7 bases identical to TRBD1. After removal of 4 bases from V and 8 bases from J, the junction contained 13 bases not matched to a gene. Looked up from germline, CDR1 is MNHEY and CDR2 is SVGAGI. The CDR3 runs 16 residues.

The V and J genes are TRBV5-6 and TRBJ1-6; tentative D call: TRBD1 (5 bases). Per germline, CDR1 SGHDT and CDR2 YYEEEE. There are 13 residues in the CDR3. V lost 0 bases and J 12 bases, leaving 10 bases between the germline ends. The CDR3 sequence is CASSLGQGGPLHF. The DNA of the CDR3 is TGTGCCAGCAGCTTGGGGCAGGGTGGACCCCTCCACTTT.

This chain joins TRBV9 and TRBJ2-5, with D perhaps matching TRBD1 (5 bases). The CDR3 covers 12 residues. Germline V gene sequence: CDR1 SGDLS, CDR2 YYNGEE. Trimming cost V 4 bases and J 1 base, with 5 bases left between them. The CDR3 sequence is CASSTGQETQYF. Written as DNA, the CDR3 is TGTGCCAGCAGCACAGGCCAAGAGACCCAGTACTTC.

The chain uses TRBV6-5 and TRBJ1-4; 7 bases fit TRBD1. Germline values: CDR1 MNHEY, CDR2 SVGAGI. The CDR3 loop spans 15 amino acids. With 6 bases clipped from V and 0 bases from J, the junction kept 4 bases outside the gene matches. CDR3 sequence: CASSRTGPTNEKLFF. The CDR3 nucleotides are TGTGCCAGCAGCCGGACAGGACCAACTAATGAAAAACTGTTTTTT.

The J gene is TRBJ2-5, the V gene TRBV28; D gene ambiguous. The V end lost 1 base, the J end lost 3 bases, and 12 bases lay between the germline ends. CDR3 size: 15 residues. Per germline, CDR1 MDHEN and CDR2 SYDVKM. The CDR3 DNA follows: TGTGCCAGCAGTTTATACTCCGGCGGCGAAGAGACCCAGTACTTC. Protein sequence: CASSLYSGGEETQYF.

This sequence joins TRBV5-4 and TRBJ2-5; TRBD2 agrees at 14 bases. The germline gives CDR1 SGHNT, CDR2 YYREEE (reference sequence). V was pared by 4 bases and J by 5 bases, with 10 bases of the junction left unmatched. This CDR3 comprises 17 residues. The CDR3 DNA reads as TGTGCCAGCAGCGCGGGACTAGCGGGAGTCTGGGGGGAGACCCAGTACTTC. The encoded protein is CASSAGLAGVWGETQYF.

This rearrangement joins TRBV19 to TRBJ2-7; 9 bases are a match to TRBD1. The V segment lost 4 bases and the J segment 2 bases; nucleotides outside the gene matches: 3. From germline, CDR1 is LNHDA and CDR2 SQIVND (reference sequence). CDR3 length: 14 amino acids. DNA of the CDR3: TGTGCCAGTAGTAGGGACAGGGCAGCCTACGAGCAGTACTTC. Translating gives CASSRDRAAYEQYF.

This chain links TRBV4-1 with TRBJ1-5, with TRBD1 identical over 9 bases. CDR1 is MGHRA and CDR2 is YSYEKL in the germline V gene. V lost 1 base to trimming and J lost 5 bases; unmatched junction nucleotides: 6. This CDR3 contains 16 residues. CDR3 residues: CASSQVGQGYYQPQHF. The CDR3 DNA reads as TGCGCCAGCAGCCAAGTGGGACAGGGATATTATCAGCCCCAGCATTTT.

The rearrangement uses TRBV27 and TRBJ1-4; TRBD1 matches at 9 bases. Germline CDR1 MNHEY, CDR2 SMNVEV (reference sequence). This CDR3 spans 15 amino acids. The J segment lost 7 bases and the V segment lost 6 bases, leaving 9 bases of the junction unmatched. DNA for the CDR3: TGTGCCAGCAGACGCCTGACAGGGGGAGGTGAAAAACTGTTTTTT. Protein: CASRRLTGGGEKLFF.

This rearrangement joins TRBV27 to TRBJ1-2; 7 nucleotides align to TRBD1. Germline V gene sequence: CDR1 MNHEY, CDR2 SMNVEV (reference sequence). CDR3 length: 15 amino acids. V trimming: 6 bases; J trimming: 4 bases; junction bases outside the gene matches: 11. The CDR3 protein is CASSSTGVQVYGYTF. CDR3 DNA sequence: TGTGCCAGCAGCTCAACAGGGGTGCAAGTCTATGGCTACACCTTC.

This chain joins TRBV7-9 and TRBJ2-5, with a possible D match to TRBD2 (6 bases). V shed 5 bases and J shed 2 bases, with 18 bases lying between them. The CDR3 totals 16 residues. Germline V CDR1 and CDR2: SEHNR, FQNEAQ (reference sequence). The CDR3 DNA reads as TGTGCCAGCAGCCCCTCGTCCGGACTACCTCAAGAGACCCAGTACTTC. Residues: CASSPSSGLPQETQYF. Looking up the rest from reference TRBV7-9 and TRBJ2-5 gives the full variable domain: DTGVSQNPRHKITKRGQNVTFRCDPISEHNRLYWYRQTLGQGPEFLTYFQNEAQLEKSRLLSDRFSAERPKGSFSTLEIQRTEQGDSAMYLCASSPSSGLPQETQYFGPGTRLLVL.